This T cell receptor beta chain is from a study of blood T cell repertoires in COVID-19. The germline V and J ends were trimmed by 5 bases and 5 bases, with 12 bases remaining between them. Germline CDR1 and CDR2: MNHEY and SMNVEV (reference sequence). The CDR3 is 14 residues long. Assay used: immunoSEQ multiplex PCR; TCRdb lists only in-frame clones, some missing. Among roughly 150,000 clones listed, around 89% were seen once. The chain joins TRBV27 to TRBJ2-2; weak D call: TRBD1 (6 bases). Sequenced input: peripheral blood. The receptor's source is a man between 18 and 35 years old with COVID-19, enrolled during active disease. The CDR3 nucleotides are TGTGCCAGCAGTAAAGGGGGTGATACCGGGGAGCTGTTTTTT. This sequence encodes CASSKGGDTGELFF.